One sample yielded the 22 T cell receptor beta chains listed below, sequenced in a study of human T cells and chemical hapten exposure. TCRdb re-called the RACE reads with MiXCR, one entry per CDR3 protein. This repertoire shows some 84,000 distinct CDR3 sequences, 8% to 13% found once; its top ten account for around 5%. Described time point: patch test 2, 6 weeks after DPC sensitization. The treatment denotes: therapeutic diphenylcyclopropenone sensitization with weekly scalp DPC. The starting material was whole blood, obtained in connection with sensitization to the hapten diphenylcyclopropenone (DPC). The receptors come from a woman in her 50s with alopecia areata. Some clones in this sample may be carry-over from other donors' samples.

This clonotype showed up just a few times. This chain joins TRBV9 and TRBJ2-5; 8 nucleotides align to TRBD2. This CDR3 spans 17 amino acids. J was trimmed by 5 bases and V by 4 bases; bases with no gene match: 16. The germline V gene encodes CDR1 SGDLS and CDR2 YYNGEE. CDR3 in amino acids: CASSLSPLSSGTETQYF. The DNA of the CDR3 is TGTGCCAGCAGCCTTAGTCCCTTAAGTAGCGGGACGGAGACCCAGTACTTC.

The CDR3: CASRPGLAADWGEQYF. The CDR3 DNA sequence: TGTGCCAGCAGGCCGGGACTAGCAGCCGACTGGGGCGAGCAGTACTTC. J is TRBJ2-7 and V is TRBV6-1; 9 bases are shared with TRBD2. Germline loops: CDR1 MNHNS, CDR2 SASEGT. V was pared by 6 bases and J by 6 bases, with 15 bases of the junction left unmatched. CDR3 size: 16 residues.

This clonotype was detected many times. This chain connects TRBV6-2 or TRBV6-3 to TRBJ1-1; TRBD1 matches at 8 bases. Germline V gene lookup returns CDR1 MNHEY and CDR2 SVGEGT. Losses at the gene ends were 9 bases for V and 6 bases for J; bases not matched to a gene: 6. CDR3 length equals 12 residues. The CDR3 region is CARPQGEAEAFF. The CDR3 coding sequence is TGTGCCAGACCACAGGGGGAGGCTGAAGCTTTCTTT.

This clonotype has more than one count but fewer than ten. The chain uses TRBV7-2 and TRBJ1-1; D is undetermined. With 3 bases removed from V and 6 bases from J, the gap between germline ends came to 8 bases. Looked up from germline, CDR1 is SGHTA and CDR2 is FQGNSA. The length of the CDR3 is 12 residues. This CDR3 reads CASSLVSAEAFF. CDR3 DNA sequence: TGTGCCAGCAGCTTGGTTTCGGCTGAAGCTTTCTTT.

The chain has TRBV6-1 and TRBJ1-1, with D unclear. The CDR3 has 11 residues. Germline lookup yields CDR1 MNHNS and CDR2 SASEGT. The CDR3 nucleotides are TGTGCTTCGGAGGGGAACACTGAAGCTTTCTTT. The encoded protein is CASEGNTEAFF.

This clonotype was detected ten times or more. The genes are TRBV5-1 and TRBJ2-1; D is perhaps TRBD2 (6 bases). Germline CDR1 is SGHRS and CDR2 is YFSETQ. Trimming shortened V by 0 bases and J by 4 bases, and 11 bases separated the two germline ends. The CDR3 is made up of 15 amino acids. The CDR3 nucleotides are TGCGCCAGCAGCTTGGGCGGGAAGGGGTACAATGAGCAGTTCTTC. Its protein product is CASSLGGKGYNEQFF.

This clonotype was picked up a small number of times. The chain uses TRBV12-3 or TRBV12-4 and TRBJ2-1; unclear D gene. The CDR3 runs to 15 residues. Trimming took 3 bases from V and 7 from J, leaving 16 bases between them. The CDR3 is CASSFSFSGMNEQFF. CDR3 DNA sequence: TGTGCCAGCAGTTTTTCATTTTCCGGCATGAATGAGCAGTTCTTC.

The V call is TRBV6-5, the J call TRBJ2-2, with 13 positions matching TRBD2. Germline CDR1 MNHEY, CDR2 SVGAGI. V was pared by 6 bases and J by 5 bases, with 3 bases of the junction left unmatched. The CDR3 extends over 15 amino acids. CDR3 sequence reads: CASRGTSGTTGELFF. The CDR3 nucleotides are TGTGCCAGCAGAGGGACTAGCGGGACTACCGGGGAGCTGTTTTTT.

Many counts were recorded for this clonotype. The chain recombines TRBV7-9 with TRBJ1-2; tentatively, D is TRBD1 (5 bases). V was cut by 8 bases and J by 8 bases, with 15 bases left in between. The CDR3 has 12 residues. Germline V gene lookup returns CDR1 SEHNR and CDR2 FQNEAQ (reference sequence). CDR3 in amino acids: CASGRDGQGYTF. As DNA, the CDR3 is TGTGCCAGCGGACGGGACGGCCAAGGCTACACCTTC.

The V gene is TRBV30, the J gene TRBJ2-4; 10 bases align to TRBD2. Germline assignment: CDR1 GTSNPN and CDR2 SVGIG (reference sequence). With 0 bases clipped from V and 8 bases from J, the junction kept 10 bases outside the gene matches. CDR3 length equals 16 residues. The CDR3 protein is CAWSVRTSGLVHIQYF. The DNA of the CDR3 is TGTGCCTGGAGTGTCCGGACTAGCGGATTGGTTCACATTCAGTACTTC.

V gene TRBV18 combines with J gene TRBJ2-2; no definite D call. Looked up from germline, CDR1 is KGHSH and CDR2 is LQKENI. The CDR3 has 14 amino acids. The V gene lost 3 bases and the J gene lost 3 bases, with 8 bases spanning the gap. CDR3 sequence (DNA): TGTGCCAGCTCACCGACAAGTTACACCGGGGAGCTGTTTTTT. The encoded protein is CASSPTSYTGELFF.

This clonotype was observed a handful of times. The genes are TRBV7-9 and TRBJ1-1; D uncertain. Per the germline V gene, CDR1 is SEHNR and CDR2 is FQNEAQ (reference sequence). Trimming removed 5 bases from V and 10 bases from J, with 14 bases in between. The CDR3 totals 12 residues. The CDR3 sequence: CASSPGGNSAFF. CDR3 sequence (DNA): TGTGCCAGCAGCCCCGGAGGTAACTCAGCTTTCTTT.

V usage is TRBV28 and J usage is TRBJ1-4; tentative D call: TRBD1 (5 bases). The CDR3 runs to 14 residues. Trimming took off 4 bases at V and 8 bases at J, with 14 bases between the two ends. Germline V gene sequence: CDR1 MDHEN, CDR2 SYDVKM. The CDR3 coding sequence is TGTGCCAGCAGTTCCCGGGACGTTGGGGAAAAACTGTTTTTT. It yields the protein CASSSRDVGEKLFF.

This clonotype was seen only a few times. The chain joins TRBV12-3 or TRBV12-4 to TRBJ2-3; D gene ambiguous. The germline V and J ends were trimmed by 3 bases and 0 bases, with 10 bases remaining between them. CDR3 size: 15 residues. CDR3 nucleotides: TGTGCCAGCAGTTTGATGGCTTCTAGCACAGATACGCAGTATTTT. It encodes CASSLMASSTDTQYF.

This clonotype was seen repeatedly, ten times or more. This rearrangement joins TRBV3-1 to TRBJ2-7; 7 bases line up with TRBD1. The V and J ends lost 4 bases and 3 bases, in that order; junction bases with no gene match: 6. The CDR3 runs to 14 residues. Germline V gives CDR1 LGHDT, CDR2 YNNKEL (reference sequence). The CDR3, as DNA: TGTGCCAGCAGCCTACGGACAGGCGACTACGAGCAGTACTTC. This translates into CASSLRTGDYEQYF.

The chain employs TRBV7-9 and TRBJ1-1; D may be TRBD1 (5 bases). CDR1 and CDR2 (germline): SEHNR, FQNEAQ (reference sequence). V dropped 1 base and J dropped 0 bases, with 9 bases sitting between them. The CDR3 is 15 amino acids. CDR3 sequence reads: CASSLDDRLNTEAFF. Here the CDR3 DNA reads TGTGCCAGCAGCTTAGATGACAGACTGAACACTGAAGCTTTCTTT.

The chain has TRBV20-1 and TRBJ1-1; D is unresolved. Germline V gene data show CDR1 as DFQATT and CDR2 as SNEGSKA (reference sequence). The CDR3 runs to 10 residues. The V and J ends lost 6 bases and 4 bases respectively, with 6 bases between them. The CDR3 reads CSAAPTEAFF. The CDR3 DNA reads as TGCAGTGCCGCCCCCACTGAAGCTTTCTTT.

This clonotype occurred many times. The chain employs TRBV28 and TRBJ1-4; D unresolved. Per the germline V gene, CDR1 is MDHEN and CDR2 is SYDVKM. The CDR3 is 15 amino acids. V lost 7 bases to trimming and J lost 2 bases, with 14 bases between them. CDR3 sequence (DNA): TGTGCCAGCAAACGGGAGAAGAAGACTAATGAAAAACTGTTTTTT. Its translation is CASKREKKTNEKLFF. The entire variable domain, with the rest obtained from reference TRBV28 and TRBJ1-4, is as follows: DVKVTQSSRYLVKRTGEKVFLECVQDMDHENMFWYRQDPGLGLRLIYFSYDVKMKEKGDIPEGYSVSREKKERFSLILESASTNQTSMYLCASKREKKTNEKLFFGSGTQLSVL.

This clonotype was counted between two and nine times. This chain links TRBV12-3 or TRBV12-4 with TRBJ1-5; maybe TRBD1 (6 bases). The CDR3 loop spans 15 amino acids. Trimming shortened V by 6 bases and J by 0 bases, and 12 bases separated the two germline ends. CDR3 coding DNA: TGTGCCAGCAGGCCGGGACATACTAGCAATCAGCCCCAGCATTTT. Residues: CASRPGHTSNQPQHF.

This clonotype was picked up many times. J is TRBJ1-1 and V is TRBV3-1; 7 bases line up with TRBD1. Germline CDR1 LGHDT, CDR2 YNNKEL (reference sequence). This CDR3 has 14 amino acids. After removal of 6 bases from V and 3 bases from J, the junction contained 7 bases not matched to a gene. The CDR3 reads CASRPRQGDTEAFF. In DNA form, the CDR3 reads TGTGCCAGCAGACCTAGACAGGGTGACACTGAAGCTTTCTTT. The full variable domain, in which reference TRBV3-1 and TRBJ1-1 provide the parts outside the CDR3, is DTAVSQTPKYLVTQMGNDKSIKCEQNLGHDTMYWYKQDSKKFLKIMFSYNNKELIINETVPNRFSPKSPDKAHLNLHINSLELGDSAVYFCASRPRQGDTEAFFGQGTRLTVV.

There are many counts of this clonotype. V usage is TRBV2 and J usage is TRBJ2-3, with 9 bases identical to TRBD1. The CDR3 runs 16 residues. Germline lookup yields CDR1 SNHLY and CDR2 FYNNEI. The junction had 14 bases not matched to a gene; V was cut back by 6 bases and J by 7 bases. The CDR3 DNA follows: TGTGCCAGCAGGATTGCCGGGACAGGGAGAACGAATACGCAGTATTTT. Its protein is CASRIAGTGRTNTQYF.

V usage is TRBV12-3 or TRBV12-4 and J usage is TRBJ1-5; no clear D gene. With 3 bases removed from V and 6 bases from J, the gap between germline ends came to 9 bases. This CDR3 is 13 amino acids long. CDR3 DNA sequence: TGTGCCAGCAGTTTCGCAACGGGTCAGCCCCAGCATTTT. It is translated as CASSFATGQPQHF.